These T cell receptor beta chains were read from a single sample in a study of beta chain features in type 1 diabetes. Profiling relied on immunoSEQ multiplex PCR, and the TCRdb table lists in-frame clones only, not all of them. The data contain around 450,000 clones, 10% to 12% of them seen just once; the ten biggest clones take up 0.046%. The source material was naive CD4+ T cells from blood. These receptors came from a woman aged 18 to 35 in good health. CDR3s include the opening cysteine and the closing phenylalanine or tryptophan. A D gene is named only where the DNA matches it firmly. Clone sizes are given selectively: once, few, many, or a class where the clone is expanded.

clone_size,j_call,v_call,d_call,cdr3_aa,cdr3_nt
-,TRBJ2-3,TRBV2,-,CASSEYTQYF,TGTGCCAGCAGTGAATATACGCAGTATTTT
few,TRBJ2-7,TRBV6-6,-,CASNLKRDRAYEQYF,TGTGCCAGCAACCTAAAGCGGGACAGAGCCTACGAGCAGTACTTC
-,TRBJ2-3,TRBV7-2,-,CASSFAVTDTQYF,TGTGCCAGCAGCTTTGCGGTCACAGATACGCAGTATTTT
-,TRBJ2-3,TRBV5-1,TRBD2,CASSPALAAGEGDTQYF,TGCGCCAGCAGCCCTGCCTTAGCGGCGGGGGAGGGAGATACGCAGTATTTT
few,TRBJ2-7,TRBV29-1,TRBD2,CSVVQRLAGSDEQYF,TGCAGCGTTGTACAACGACTAGCGGGATCCGACGAGCAGTACTTC
few,TRBJ1-5,TRBV18,-,CASSPKEHVNQPQHF,TGTGCCAGCTCACCCAAGGAACACGTCAATCAGCCCCAGCATTTT
-,TRBJ2-6,TRBV9,-,CASSDPTYWANVLTF,TGTGCCAGCAGCGATCCAACCTACTGGGCCAACGTCCTGACTTTC
few,TRBJ1-5,TRBV9,-,CASSVEAYSNQPQHF,TGTGCCAGCAGCGTAGAAGCCTATAGCAATCAGCCCCAGCATTTT
-,TRBJ2-1,TRBV6-1,-,CASSEARADNEQFF,TGTGCCAGCAGTGAAGCGAGGGCTGACAATGAGCAGTTCTTC
few,TRBJ1-4,TRBV5-6,-,CASSFGAATIEKLFF,TGTGCCAGCAGCTTTGGGGCCGCGACCATAGAAAAACTGTTTTTT
-,TRBJ1-4,TRBV5-6,-,CASRAGAVEKLFF,TGTGCCAGCAGGGCAGGTGCTGTGGAAAAACTGTTTTTT
-,TRBJ2-3,TRBV9,TRBD2,CASSPRGGYLLDTQYF,TGTGCCAGCAGCCCCCGCGGGGGATACCTTCTGGATACGCAGTATTTT
few,TRBJ1-3,TRBV15,-,CATSRDRASGNTIYF,TGTGCCACCAGCAGGGATCGGGCCAGTGGAAACACCATATATTTT
-,TRBJ2-3,TRBV27,-,CASSSLEATQYF,TGTGCCAGCAGTTCACTAGAGGCTACGCAGTATTTT
few,TRBJ2-3,TRBV27,-,CASRSPLTNRAATDTQYF,TGTGCCAGCAGGTCCCCACTAACGAACAGGGCTGCCACAGATACGCAGTATTTT
few,TRBJ2-3,TRBV2,-,CASSVMDTQYF,TGTGCCAGCAGTGTGATGGATACGCAGTATTTT
-,TRBJ2-5,TRBV10-3,TRBD2,CAIRQTSRGETQYF,TGTGCCATTAGACAGACTAGCCGGGGAGAGACCCAGTACTTC
-,TRBJ2-2,TRBV7-9,-,CASSTWADTGELFF,TGTGCCAGCAGCACCTGGGCGGACACCGGGGAGCTGTTTTTT
-,TRBJ2-1,TRBV14,TRBD2,CASSPSGGSYNEQFF,TGTGCCAGCAGCCCTAGCGGGGGATCATACAATGAGCAGTTCTTC
few,TRBJ2-5,TRBV2,-,CASSEAGLLQETQYF,TGTGCCAGCAGTGAAGCGGGACTGCTCCAAGAGACCCAGTACTTC
few,TRBJ2-7,TRBV15,-,CATSGVRSYEQYF,TGTGCCACCAGCGGGGTCAGGAGCTACGAGCAGTACTTC
few,TRBJ2-5,TRBV5-1,TRBD2,CASSRSGTSEETQYF,TGCGCCAGCAGCAGATCCGGGACTAGCGAAGAGACCCAGTACTTC
-,TRBJ1-2,TRBV9,-,CASSVDQYGYGYTF,TGTGCCAGCAGCGTAGATCAGTACGGCTATGGCTACACCTTC
few,TRBJ2-3,TRBV9,-,CASSVDAVNTDTQYF,TGTGCCAGCAGCGTAGATGCGGTTAACACAGATACGCAGTATTTT
few,TRBJ2-5,TRBV27,-,CASRRAGIETQYF,TGTGCCAGCAGGCGGGCAGGGATCGAGACCCAGTACTTC
-,TRBJ1-6,TRBV6-6,TRBD1,CASSYPGQGNSPLHF,TGTGCCAGCAGTTACCCCGGACAGGGGAATTCACCCCTCCACTTT
-,TRBJ2-5,TRBV13,TRBD2,CASSSGLGQKTQYF,TGTGCCAGCAGCTCCGGACTAGGCCAAAAGACCCAGTACTTC
-,TRBJ2-7,TRBV7-2,TRBD1,CASSRDRGSYEQYF,TGTGCCAGCAGCCGGGACAGGGGCTCCTACGAGCAGTACTTC
few,TRBJ2-3,TRBV4-3,TRBD2,CASSQGVQPSGSPDTQYF,TGCGCCAGCAGCCAAGGGGTCCAGCCTAGCGGGAGCCCGGATACGCAGTATTTT
few,TRBJ2-1,TRBV7-9,-,CASSAPGTLLGEQFF,TGTGCCAGCAGCGCCCCCGGGACTCTCCTGGGAGAGCAGTTCTTC
few,TRBJ2-1,TRBV19,-,CASSIGVEQFF,TGTGCCAGTAGTATCGGGGTTGAGCAGTTCTTC
-,TRBJ2-6,TRBV4-2,-,CASSQDATLSGANVLTF,TGTGCCAGCAGCCAAGACGCCACTCTCTCTGGGGCCAACGTCCTGACTTTC
-,TRBJ2-1,TRBV18,TRBD1,CASSPERTGGNEQFF,TGTGCCAGCTCGCCTGAGAGGACAGGGGGCAATGAGCAGTTCTTC
-,TRBJ1-2,TRBV30,-,CAWSVTGNYGYTF,TGTGCCTGGAGTGTAACGGGAAACTATGGCTACACCTTC
-,TRBJ1-1,TRBV7-9,-,CASSFASGSATEAFF,TGTGCCAGCAGCTTTGCTTCCGGCAGCGCCACTGAAGCTTTCTTT
-,TRBJ2-7,TRBV10-3,TRBD1,CAIMDRGSYEQYF,TGTGCCATCATGGACAGGGGATCCTACGAGCAGTACTTC
-,TRBJ1-1,TRBV15,TRBD1,CATSSVQGSTEAFF,TGTGCCACCAGCAGTGTACAGGGGAGCACTGAAGCTTTCTTT
-,TRBJ2-6,TRBV7-2,-,CASTPEVGANVLTF,TGTGCCAGCACCCCCGAAGTTGGGGCCAACGTCCTGACTTTC
few,TRBJ2-7,TRBV11-2,-,CASSRRAHSSNYEQYF,TGTGCCAGCAGCCGAAGGGCGCACAGCTCAAACTACGAGCAGTACTTC
-,TRBJ2-1,TRBV5-1,-,CASSFDSNEQFF,TGCGCCAGCAGCTTTGACAGCAATGAGCAGTTCTTC
few,TRBJ1-3,TRBV29-1,TRBD1,CSVEWTGAGNTIYF,TGCAGCGTTGAATGGACAGGGGCTGGAAACACCATATATTTT
-,TRBJ2-2,TRBV4-1,TRBD2,CASSQPTGGRNGELFF,TGCGCCAGCAGCCAACCTACCGGGGGGAGGAACGGGGAGCTGTTTTTT
few,TRBJ2-1,TRBV5-1,TRBD2,CASSLDGRGYNEQFF,TGCGCCAGCAGCTTGGACGGGAGGGGTTACAATGAGCAGTTCTTC
-,TRBJ2-3,TRBV10-3,TRBD2,CAISPTSGGADTQYF,TGTGCCATCAGTCCGACTAGCGGGGGGGCAGATACGCAGTATTTT
few,TRBJ2-5,TRBV7-2,-,CASSLSGWYQETQYF,TGTGCCAGCAGCTTAAGCGGGTGGTACCAAGAGACCCAGTACTTC
few,TRBJ2-3,TRBV14,TRBD1,CASSLYPGQVITDTQYF,TGTGCCAGCAGCTTGTATCCGGGACAGGTGATCACAGATACGCAGTATTTT
few,TRBJ2-2,TRBV5-1,TRBD2,CASSFVLAGDSTGELFF,TGCGCCAGCAGCTTCGTTCTAGCGGGAGATTCTACCGGGGAGCTGTTTTTT
-,TRBJ2-1,TRBV9,TRBD1,CASSVVGDSYNEQFF,TGTGCCAGCAGCGTAGTTGGGGACAGCTACAATGAGCAGTTCTTC
-,TRBJ1-2,TRBV6-1,TRBD1,CASSAQGSNYGYTF,TGTGCCAGCAGTGCACAGGGGTCTAACTATGGCTACACCTTC
few,TRBJ2-3,TRBV5-4,-,CASSLDSTDTQYF,TGTGCCAGCAGCTTAGACAGCACAGATACGCAGTATTTT
-,TRBJ2-3,TRBV18,TRBD2,CASQPPSVAGFTDTQYF,TGTGCCAGCCAACCACCGTCGGTAGCGGGTTTCACAGATACGCAGTATTTT
-,TRBJ1-1,TRBV29-1,TRBD1,CSVAQTGGTEAFF,TGCAGCGTTGCCCAGACAGGGGGAACTGAAGCTTTCTTT
few,TRBJ2-6,TRBV7-8,-,CASSSGPLSGANVLTF,TGTGCCAGCAGCTCGGGACCCCTTTCGGGGGCCAACGTCCTGACTTTC